These 27 T cell receptor beta chains originate from one sample sequenced in a study of CD8 T cells in Susac syndrome. With random hexamers, reverse transcription was performed on roughly 0.45 to 1 ug of RNA. TCRdb analysed the immunoSEQ multiplex PCR reads with MiXCR anew, one entry per CDR3 protein. Of approximately 80,000 distinct CDR3 sequences listed, 94% are singletons. Sequenced: CD8+ T cells from PBMCs. These receptors originate from a human donor with Susac syndrome.

The chain recombines TRBV5-1 with TRBJ2-7; D may correspond to TRBD1 or TRBD2 (5 bases each). CDR3 length: 15 residues. Germline V gene lookup returns CDR1 SGHRS and CDR2 YFSETQ. V shed 2 bases and J shed 5 bases, with 17 bases lying between them. CDR3 nucleotide sequence: TGCGCCAGCAGCTTCCTGGGGAGACAGATGGACGAGCAGTACTTC. Encoded protein: CASSFLGRQMDEQYF.

This chain connects TRBV9 to TRBJ2-1, with a tentative D call TRBD2 (5 bases). The ends were cut back, 7 bases at V and 0 bases at J, with 11 bases in the middle. This CDR3 spans 14 amino acids. The germline V gene has CDR1 SGDLS and CDR2 YYNGEE. CDR3 DNA sequence: TGTGCCAGCGGAGGAGCCAGCTCCTACAATGAGCAGTTCTTC. It encodes CASGGASSYNEQFF.

J is TRBJ1-1 and V is TRBV5-1, with D unclear. This CDR3 has 15 residues. The ends were cut back, 2 bases at V and 0 bases at J, with 11 bases in the middle. Germline loops: CDR1 SGHRS, CDR2 YFSETQ. The CDR3 nucleotides read TGCGCCAGCAGCTTAATCGCGGGCATGAACACTGAAGCTTTCTTT. Its translation: CASSLIAGMNTEAFF. The whole variable domain, remainder taken from reference TRBV5-1 and TRBJ1-1, is KAGVTQTPRYLIKTRGQQVTLSCSPISGHRSVSWYQQTPGQGLQFLFEYFSETQRNKGNFPGRFSGRQFSNSRSEMNVSTLELGDSALYLCASSLIAGMNTEAFFGQGTRLTVV.

The chain joins TRBV28 to TRBJ2-3; maybe TRBD2 (6 bases). The V end was cut by 7 bases, the J end by 2 bases, with 16 bases between. This CDR3 has 15 amino acids. Germline V CDR1 and CDR2: MDHEN, SYDVKM. CDR3 nucleotides: TGTGCCAGCACCCTTGAGGCGGGGTTCACAGATACGCAGTATTTT. This translates into CASTLEAGFTDTQYF.

The gene calls are TRBV4-1 and TRBJ2-2; D gene ambiguous. The CDR3 spans 16 residues. Germline V gene sequence: CDR1 MGHRA, CDR2 YSYEKL. The ends were cut back, 4 bases at V and 2 bases at J, with 14 bases in the middle. Here the CDR3 reads CASSPSRRINTGELFF. The CDR3 bases are TGCGCCAGCAGCCCCTCAAGAAGGATAAACACCGGGGAGCTGTTTTTT.

J is TRBJ1-2 and V is TRBV2; 10 bases agree with TRBD1. The CDR3 is 16 residues long. With 0 bases clipped from V and 3 bases from J, the junction kept 4 bases outside the gene matches. CDR1 is SNHLY and CDR2 is FYNNEI in the germline V gene. CDR3 in amino acids: CASSEALGTGDYGYTF. DNA of the CDR3: TGTGCCAGCAGTGAAGCGCTTGGGACAGGGGACTATGGCTACACCTTC.

In its sample, this clonotype is medium-sized (0.01 to 0.1%). The chain links TRBV10-2 to TRBJ2-7, with 7 nucleotides matching TRBD2. The V gene's germline CDR1 is WSHSY and CDR2 SAAADI. Trimming removed 6 bases from V and 5 bases from J; junction bases left unmatched: 7. The CDR3 runs to 13 residues. As DNA, the CDR3 is TGCGCCAGCAGGCCCGGGGGGTCCAACGAGCAGTACTTC. This codes for CASRPGGSNEQYF.

In DNA form, the CDR3 reads TGTGCCAGCAGTTCACTTAGGAACACTGAAGCTTTCTTT. This codes for CASSSLRNTEAFF. This rearrangement joins TRBV5-4 to TRBJ1-1; D unresolved. The length of the CDR3 is 13 residues. Trimming removed 5 bases at V and 1 base at J, with 9 bases between. Germline V CDR1 and CDR2: SGHNT, YYREEE (reference sequence). The full variable domain, rest sourced from reference TRBV5-4 and TRBJ1-1, is ETGVTQSPTHLIKTRGQQVTLRCSSQSGHNTVSWYQQALGQGPQFIFQYYREEENGRGNFPPRFSGLQFPNYSSELNVNALELDDSALYLCASSSLRNTEAFFGQGTRLTVV.

V gene TRBV5-6 combines with J gene TRBJ2-7; TRBD2 aligns across 7 bases. CDR1 and CDR2 from the germline V gene are SGHDT and YYEEEE. The CDR3 covers 15 residues. V was pared by 0 bases and J by 0 bases, with 3 bases of the junction left unmatched. For the CDR3, the DNA is TGTGCCAGCAGCTTGGGGGAGGGGTTCTCCTACGAGCAGTACTTC. This gives the protein CASSLGEGFSYEQYF. Complete variable domain (other parts from reference TRBV5-6 and TRBJ2-7): DAGVTQSPTHLIKTRGQQVTLRCSPKSGHDTVSWYQQALGQGPQFIFQYYEEEERQRGNFPDRFSGHQFPNYSSELNVNALLLGDSALYLCASSLGEGFSYEQYFGPGTRLTVT.

This clonotype has only one observation. The rearrangement uses TRBV11-2 and TRBJ2-7; no firm D call. CDR1 and CDR2 (germline): SGHAT, FQNNGV. The V gene lost 0 bases and the J gene lost 3 bases, with 12 bases spanning the gap. The CDR3 runs to 15 residues. For the CDR3, the DNA is TGTGCCAGCAGCTTAGACTCAGGCTTCAACTACGAGCAGTACTTC. Its protein product is CASSLDSGFNYEQYF. The variable domain in full, completed from reference TRBV11-2 and TRBJ2-7, reads EAGVAQSPRYKIIEKRQSVAFWCNPISGHATLYWYQQILGQGPKLLIQFQNNGVVDDSQLPKDRFSAERLKGVDSTLKIQPAKLEDSAVYLCASSLDSGFNYEQYFGPGTRLTVT.

The J gene is TRBJ1-3, the V gene TRBV4-1, with D hard to call. The CDR3 consists of 15 residues. The germline V and J ends were trimmed by 1 base and 0 bases, with 7 bases remaining between them. Germline lookup yields CDR1 MGHRA and CDR2 YSYEKL. CDR3 protein: CASSQGVLSGNTIYF. As DNA, the CDR3 is TGCGCCAGCAGCCAAGGGGTCCTCTCTGGAAACACCATATATTTT.

The chain couples TRBV20-1 to TRBJ2-7, with 8 bases identical to TRBD1. This CDR3 is built from 13 residues. V lost 8 bases, J lost 4 bases, and 10 bases stayed unmatched. Germline lookup yields CDR1 DFQATT and CDR2 SNEGSKA (reference sequence). This CDR3 is CSPEGQGIYEQYF. DNA of the CDR3: TGCAGTCCAGAAGGACAGGGAATATACGAGCAGTACTTC.

This chain links TRBV3-1 with TRBJ2-7, with D possibly TRBD1 on 6 matching bases. Trimming shortened V by 7 bases and J by 2 bases, and 15 bases separated the two germline ends. The V gene's germline CDR1 is LGHDT and CDR2 YNNKEL (reference sequence). The CDR3 runs 14 residues. CDR3 DNA: TGTGCCAGCAAAAAGACAGGCGAGGCCTACGAGCAGTACTTC. This encodes CASKKTGEAYEQYF.

This rearrangement joins TRBV25-1 to TRBJ2-1; D not certain. Germline V gene lookup returns CDR1 MGHDK and CDR2 SYGVNS. This CDR3 spans 12 amino acids. Trimming left V 5 bases short and J 9 bases short, with 11 bases between. CDR3 residues: CASSPSGGEQFF. The DNA for the CDR3 is TGTGCCAGCAGTCCGTCGGGCGGTGAGCAGTTCTTC.

The V gene is TRBV27, the J gene TRBJ2-2, with unresolved D. With 3 bases removed from V and 5 bases from J, the gap between germline ends came to 10 bases. This CDR3 has 14 amino acids. Per the germline V gene, CDR1 is MNHEY and CDR2 is SMNVEV (reference sequence). CDR3 sequence: CASSFGDTTGELFF. The CDR3 DNA reads as TGTGCCAGCAGTTTTGGAGATACTACCGGGGAGCTGTTTTTT.

This clonotype was seen once. The chain uses TRBV27 and TRBJ1-2; D unresolved. The CDR3 sequence is 11 residues long. Germline loops: CDR1 MNHEY, CDR2 SMNVEV (reference sequence). The V end lost 3 bases, the J end lost 8 bases, and 7 bases lay between the germline ends. The CDR3 sequence: CASSFGNGYTF. CDR3 bases: TGTGCCAGCAGTTTCGGGAACGGCTACACCTTC.

This clonotype came up once. V gene TRBV19 combines with J gene TRBJ1-1, with unresolved D. This CDR3 region has 11 residues. V was clipped by 7 bases and J by 0 bases, with 3 bases between them. CDR1 is LNHDA and CDR2 is SQIVND in the germline V gene (reference sequence). Here the CDR3 reads CASKVNTEAFF. Here the CDR3 DNA reads TGTGCCAGTAAGGTGAACACTGAAGCTTTCTTT.

This clonotype was detected once. This sequence joins TRBV29-1 and TRBJ1-2, with a tentative D call TRBD1 (5 bases). Looked up from germline, CDR1 is SQVTM and CDR2 is ANQGSEA. V was clipped by 4 bases and J by 2 bases, with 11 bases between them. The CDR3 is made up of 13 amino acids. The CDR3 sequence: CSVAGGMNYGYTF. DNA of the CDR3: TGCAGCGTTGCGGGGGGGATGAACTATGGCTACACCTTC. Using reference TRBV29-1 and TRBJ1-2 for the parts outside the CDR3, the full variable domain is SAVISQKPSRDICQRGTSLTIQCQVDSQVTMMFWYRQQPGQSLTLIATANQGSEATYESGFVIDKFPISRPNLTFSTLTVSNMSPEDSSIYLCSVAGGMNYGYTFGSGTRLTVV.

The genes are TRBV2 and TRBJ2-7; no clear D gene. The CDR3 extends over 15 amino acids. Germline assignment: CDR1 SNHLY and CDR2 FYNNEI. Trimming removed 2 bases at V and 5 bases at J, with 16 bases between. CDR3 nucleotides: TGTGCCAGCAGTGAACGGCACATTATAGGTAACGAGCAGTACTTC. Its protein is CASSERHIIGNEQYF.

The V and J genes are TRBV9 and TRBJ2-5, with TRBD1 as a possible D gene (5 bases). The germline V gene has CDR1 SGDLS and CDR2 YYNGEE. The CDR3 length is 11 residues. V was trimmed by 7 bases and J by 4 bases, leaving 8 bases between them. DNA of the CDR3: TGTGCCAGCGGGGCCCGAGAGACCCAGTACTTC. Translating gives CASGARETQYF.

This chain links TRBV14 with TRBJ2-3; D remains ambiguous. CDR3 length: 16 amino acids. V lost 1 base and J lost 0, with 11 bases in between. Germline values: CDR1 SGHDN, CDR2 FVKESK. Written as DNA, the CDR3 is TGTGCCAGCAGCCAAGGTTGGGTCAGAAGCACAGATACGCAGTATTTT. It specifies CASSQGWVRSTDTQYF.

The chain has TRBV9 and TRBJ1-2; 10 bases align to TRBD1. The CDR3 runs 15 residues. Trimming took 4 bases from V and 4 from J; bases not matched to a gene: 7. Germline loops: CDR1 SGDLS, CDR2 YYNGEE. As DNA, the CDR3 is TGTGCCAGCAGCTCGACAGGGGGCGCCGGCTATGGCTACACCTTC. Protein sequence: CASSSTGGAGYGYTF.

Of note for this clonotype: Relative to the germline gene, one junction end is altered; a read error may explain this. The chain couples TRBV29-1 to TRBJ1-2; D call uncertain. This CDR3 is built from 11 residues. CDR1 SQVTM and CDR2 ANQGSEA come from the germline V gene. The CDR3 spells CSVDANYGYTF. The CDR3 coding sequence is TGCAGCGTTGACGCTAACTACGGCTACACCTTC.

Here the CDR3 DNA reads TGCAGTGCTAGCGGTCACAACACTGAAGCTTTCTTT. Its protein is CSASGHNTEAFF. The rearrangement joins TRBV20-1 to TRBJ1-1; D ambiguous. Germline lookup yields CDR1 DFQATT and CDR2 SNEGSKA (reference sequence). V shed 3 bases and J shed 2 bases, with 7 bases lying between them. CDR3 size: 12 residues.

J is TRBJ2-7 and V is TRBV28; 9 bases line up with TRBD1. The CDR3 spans 16 residues. V lost 2 bases, J lost 3 bases, and 8 bases stayed unmatched. Germline V gene lookup returns CDR1 MDHEN and CDR2 SYDVKM. The CDR3 sequence: CASSLGGGTGFYEQYF. CDR3 DNA sequence: TGTGCCAGCAGTTTAGGGGGGGGGACAGGGTTCTACGAGCAGTACTTC.

The V call is TRBV20-1, the J call TRBJ1-5; no clear D. This CDR3 contains 14 residues. Deletions cut 5 bases from V and 2 bases from J, with 13 bases between. CDR1 DFQATT and CDR2 SNEGSKA come from the germline V gene (reference sequence). This chain's CDR3 is CSARTSYGNQPQHF. The CDR3 nucleotides read TGCAGTGCTCGGACGTCCTACGGCAATCAGCCCCAGCATTTT.

The genes are TRBV21-1 and TRBJ1-5; the table assigns TRBD1, which was not confirmed against the DNA. TRBV21-1 is an annotated pseudogene. The length of the CDR3 is 14 residues. CDR3 sequence (DNA): TGTGCCAGCAGAAGACAGGATAGCAATCAGCCCCAGCATTTT. The encoded protein is CASRRQDSNQPQHF.